This TCR beta chain was obtained from a study of T-cell reconstitution after alpha-beta-depleted transplantation in children. The V segment lost 5 bases and the J segment 5 bases; nucleotides outside the gene matches: 6. The CDR3 consists of 14 residues. Germline V gene lookup returns CDR1 DFQATT and CDR2 SNEGSKA (reference sequence). This clonotype was seen more than once but under ten times. Molecular barcoding with unique molecular identifiers was used for the TCRbeta library. TCRdb ran MiXCR on the PCR reads and lists one entry per CDR3 protein. The data contain 700,000 to 950,000 distinct CDR3 sequences, approximately 15% of them singletons.

The rearrangement links TRBV20-1 to TRBJ1-5; 10 bases are shared with TRBD1. The receptor's source is a male patient aged 10 to 17 who had a stem cell transplant for acute lymphoblastic leukemia, so the T cells may come from the graft donor. Sequenced material: PBMCs, mostly from graft donor cells, taken 360 days after TCRalphabeta/CD19-depleted stem cell transplant. CDR3 sequence: CSAEGGTGDQPQHF. DNA for the CDR3: TGCAGTGCTGAGGGGGGGACAGGGGATCAGCCCCAGCATTTT.